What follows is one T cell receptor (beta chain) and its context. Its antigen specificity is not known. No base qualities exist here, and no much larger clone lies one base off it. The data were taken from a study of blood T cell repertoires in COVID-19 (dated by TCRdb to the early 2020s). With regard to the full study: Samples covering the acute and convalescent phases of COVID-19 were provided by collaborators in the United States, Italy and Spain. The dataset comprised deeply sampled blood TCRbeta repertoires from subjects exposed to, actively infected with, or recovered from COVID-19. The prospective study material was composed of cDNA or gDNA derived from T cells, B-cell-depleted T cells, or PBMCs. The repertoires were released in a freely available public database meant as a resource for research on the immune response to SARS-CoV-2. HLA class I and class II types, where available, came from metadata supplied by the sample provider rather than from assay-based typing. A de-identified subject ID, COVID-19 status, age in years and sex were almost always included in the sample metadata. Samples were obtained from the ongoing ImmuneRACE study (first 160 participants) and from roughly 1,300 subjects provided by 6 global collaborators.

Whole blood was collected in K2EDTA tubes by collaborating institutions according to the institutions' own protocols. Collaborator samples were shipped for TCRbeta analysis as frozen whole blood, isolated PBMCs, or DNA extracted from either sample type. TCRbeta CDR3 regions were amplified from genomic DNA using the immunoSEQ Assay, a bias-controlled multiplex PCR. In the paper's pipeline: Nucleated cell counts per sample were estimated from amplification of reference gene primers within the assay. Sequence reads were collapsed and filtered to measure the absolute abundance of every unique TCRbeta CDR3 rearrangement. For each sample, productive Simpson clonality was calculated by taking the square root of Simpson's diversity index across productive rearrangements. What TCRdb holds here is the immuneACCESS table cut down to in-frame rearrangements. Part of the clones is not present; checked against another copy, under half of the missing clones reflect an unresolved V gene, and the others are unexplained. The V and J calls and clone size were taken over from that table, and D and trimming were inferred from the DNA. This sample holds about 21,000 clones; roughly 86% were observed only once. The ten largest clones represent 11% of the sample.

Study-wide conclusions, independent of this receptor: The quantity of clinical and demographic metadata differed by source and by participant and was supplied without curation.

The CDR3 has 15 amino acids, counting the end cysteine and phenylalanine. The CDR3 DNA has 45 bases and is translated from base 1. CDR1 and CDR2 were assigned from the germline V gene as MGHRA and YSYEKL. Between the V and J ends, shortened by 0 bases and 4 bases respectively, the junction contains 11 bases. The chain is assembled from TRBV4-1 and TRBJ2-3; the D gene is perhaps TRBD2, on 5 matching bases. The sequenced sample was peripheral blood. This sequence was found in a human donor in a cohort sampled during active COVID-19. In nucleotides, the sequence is TGCGCCAGCAGCCAAGAGGATCGGGGATCAGATACGCAGTATTTT. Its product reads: CASSQEDRGSDTQYF.